Included here is one TCR beta chain sequence, with context. Its antigen is unidentified. The read finishes 3 residues shy of the CDR3 end, and the germline J gene is used to complete it. Clones were read by immunoSEQ multiplex PCR, and TCRdb kept only the in-frame ones, dropping some. The sample yields 40,000 to 50,000 clones, without any singletons. The CDR3 runs 16 residues. The V and J ends lost 6 bases and 0 bases, in that order; junction bases with no gene match: 6. Germline V gene sequence: CDR1 LNHDA, CDR2 SQIVND (reference sequence). Patients and controls were mostly of Caucasian heritage. CVID subjects were neither ill nor on immunomodulatory or immunosuppressive medication at sampling. Blood samples were heparinized, roughly 5 to 9 ml per donor. These data belong to a study of T cell clonality in common variable immunodeficiency. Findings of the study overall: Common variable immunodeficiency TCR beta sequences reportedly had fewer deletions and N-nucleotide insertions.

The chain joins TRBV19 to TRBJ1-1, with 11 bases aligning to TRBD1. Sample: peripheral blood mononuclear cells. The clonotype originates from a human donor with common variable immunodeficiency. The covered CDR3 bases are TGTGCCAGTAGCCTAGGGACAGGGGGGTTGAACACTGAA. Amino acid sequence: CASSLGTGGLNTE. The complete CDR3 reads CASSLGTGGLNTEAFF.